Listed below are T cell receptor beta chains from one sample, sequenced in a study of graft-versus-host responses after intestinal transplantation. The data were produced by immunoSEQ multiplex PCR, yet TCRdb's version contains in-frame clones alone and is incomplete. Found here are around 30,000 clones, about three quarters of them singletons; the top ten hold approximately 2.8%. The sequences come from ileum tissue, collected 98 days after intestinal transplantation. The receptors derive from a human patient who received an intestinal transplant, so some T cells may come from the graft donor. CDR3s include the opening cysteine and the closing phenylalanine or tryptophan. The D gene is left open where the match is weak. Size tells how often a clone was seen (once, few, many) or the class of an expanded clone, and some rows leave it out.

J | V | D | size | DNA | CDR3
TRBJ2-5 | TRBV10-1 | TRBD2 | - | TGCGCCAGCAGTGCGGGAGGGGAGACCCAGTACTTC | CASSAGGETQYF
TRBJ2-4 | TRBV7-9 | - | - | TGTGCCAGCAGCGCCCCCGGTCTAGCCAAAAACATTCAGTACTTC | CASSAPGLAKNIQYF
TRBJ2-1 | TRBV29-1 | TRBD2 | few | TGCAGCGCAATACCGGGACTAGATGGAAGGGGCAATGAGCAGTTCTTC | CSAIPGLDGRGNEQFF
TRBJ2-1 | TRBV5-4 | - | - | TGTGCCAGCAGCTTGGTTGCTGGTAGTTTTCTCAATGAGCAGTTCTTC | CASSLVAGSFLNEQFF
TRBJ1-2 | TRBV2 | TRBD1 | - | TGTGCCAGCAGTCACGACAGGGGGCCTTACTATGGCTACACCTTC | CASSHDRGPYYGYTF
TRBJ1-5 | TRBV19 | - | - | TGTGCCAGTAGTATATCAAGGCCCAATCAGCCCCAGCATTTT | CASSISRPNQPQHF
TRBJ2-1 | TRBV5-6 | TRBD2 | few | TGTGCCAGCAGCCGAAGCGGGGGTGAATACAATGAGCAGTTCTTC | CASSRSGGEYNEQFF
TRBJ1-1 | TRBV14 | TRBD1 | once | TGTGCCAGCAGCCCCACGGGACAGGGCACCAGGAACACTGAAGCTTTCTTT | CASSPTGQGTRNTEAFF
TRBJ1-5 | TRBV2 | TRBD1 | - | TGTGCCAGCAGTATTACAGGGGGCAATCAGCCCCAGCATTTT | CASSITGGNQPQHF
TRBJ2-2 | TRBV7-3 | - | - | TGTGCCAGCAGCCCAAGGGTTGACGGGGAGCTGTTTTTT | CASSPRVDGELFF
TRBJ1-2 | TRBV27 | TRBD1 | - | TGTGCCAGCAGTTTTAACAGGGGTAGTGATGGCTACACCTTC | CASSFNRGSDGYTF
TRBJ2-7 | TRBV5-1 | TRBD2 | - | TGCGCCAGCAGCCAACTAGCGGGCGTGACTACCTACGAGCAGTACTTC | CASSQLAGVTTYEQYF
TRBJ2-3 | TRBV4-1 | TRBD1 | few | TGCGCCAGCAGCCAAGTAGGGACAGGGGTCACAGATACGCAGTATTTT | CASSQVGTGVTDTQYF
TRBJ2-2 | TRBV11-2 | - | - | TGTGCCAGCAGCGCAGCTGGGGGAGCCACCGGGGAGCTGTTTTTT | CASSAAGGATGELFF
TRBJ2-7 | TRBV28 | - | - | TGTGCCAGCAGTCCACATATTGGCAGGGGGGCCTCCTACGAGCAGTACTTC | CASSPHIGRGASYEQYF
TRBJ1-6 | TRBV4-1 | TRBD1 | - | TGCGCCAGCAGCGACAAGGTTACCGGGACAGGGGGCTATAATTCACCCCTCCACTTT | CASSDKVTGTGGYNSPLHF
TRBJ1-6 | TRBV25-1 | - | - | TGTGCCAGCAGTCCCCAGAACTATAATTCACCCCTCCACTTT | CASSPQNYNSPLHF